A single TCR beta chain is shown here with its context. One base away lies a much larger clone, so this may be a sequencing read error. Time point given: sample taken at primary tumor resection. TCRdb reprocessed the 5' RACE reads via MiXCR and lists one record per CDR3 protein. The table includes 39,000 or so distinct CDR3 sequences, around 7.5% detected once. This entry belongs to a study of spatial heterogeneity in lung cancer. Germline V lookup: CDR1 DFQATT, CDR2 SNEGSKA (reference sequence). The CDR3 extends over 14 amino acids. The V end lost 2 bases, the J end lost 5 bases, and 12 bases lay between the germline ends.

The sequencing here drew on PBMCs, taken at surgery. The source of this sequence is a male donor with early-stage non-small cell lung cancer. V gene TRBV20-1 combines with J gene TRBJ2-2, with D unclear. The DNA for the CDR3 is TGCAGTGCTAGACATGGGCAGACGACCGGGGAGCTGTTTTTT. Protein: CSARHGQTTGELFF.